These T cell receptor beta chains were read from a single sample in a study of low-dose radiotherapy and immunotherapy resistance in tumors. TCRdb re-analysed the reads in MiXCR, keeping a single row per CDR3 protein. Here the sample spans some 100,000 distinct CDR3 sequences, less than 25% being singletons. Sample: PBMCs, taken after low-dose radiotherapy plus immunotherapy. These receptors came from a male donor with prostate cancer. CDR3s include the opening cysteine and the closing phenylalanine or tryptophan. D genes are given only for firm matches. The size entry is marked missing in some rows and otherwise reads once, few, many or a size class.

TRBJ2-1 many TRBV14 . TGTGCCAGCAGCCGCCACACAGGGACGGGTGAGCAGTTCTTC CASSRHTGTGEQFF
TRBJ1-3 many TRBV6-1 TRBD1 TGTGCCAGCAGTGAACAGACAGGGTCTGGAAACACCATATATTTT CASSEQTGSGNTIYF
TRBJ2-5 . TRBV7-9 TRBD1 TGTGCCAGCAGCGACAGGGGGACGGAGACCCAGTACTTC CASSDRGTETQYF
TRBJ2-3 many TRBV20-1 TRBD2 TGCAGTGCAGGGGGCGGGGGGGCCCGAGAAGGAGATACGCAGTATTTT CSAGGGGAREGDTQYF
TRBJ1-1 many TRBV5-1 TRBD1 TGCGCCAGCAGCTTAAGACAGGGGTTGAACACTGAAGCTTTCTTT CASSLRQGLNTEAFF
TRBJ1-2 many TRBV30 TRBD1 TGTGCCTGGAGTGTCCCCCGCTGGACAGGCGATGGCTACACCTTC CAWSVPRWTGDGYTF
TRBJ2-2 many TRBV5-3 TRBD1 TGTGCCAGCAGCTTGGCCGACAGGGCTAACACCGGGGAGCTGTTTTTT CASSLADRANTGELFF
TRBJ2-1 many TRBV20-1 . TGCAGTGCGGCTAGGCCTCCTAGGAATGAGCAGTTCTTC CSAARPPRNEQFF
TRBJ1-5 many TRBV12-3/TRBV12-4 . TGTGCCAGCAGTACAGGGTTTCAGCCCCAGCATTTT CASSTGFQPQHF
TRBJ2-2 . TRBV5-6 . TGTGCCAGCAGCATCAGGGTGCCCGGGGAGCTGTTTTTT CASSIRVPGELFF
TRBJ2-3 many TRBV20-1 . TGCAGTGCTGCCGCGCGGGGGCCGGGCACAGATACGCAGTATTTT CSAAARGPGTDTQYF
TRBJ1-5 once TRBV4-1 . TGCGCCAGCAGCCAAGGGGAGGCGAGCAATCAGCCCCAGCATTTT CASSQGEASNQPQHF
TRBJ2-1 many TRBV7-9 TRBD2 TGTGCCAGCAGCTTGGAGGGATACGGGAGGGGGACACACAATGAGCAGTTCTTC CASSLEGYGRGTHNEQFF
TRBJ1-5 . TRBV11-2 . TGTGCCAGCAGCTCAGGGTCGGGCAATCAGCCCCAGCATTTT CASSSGSGNQPQHF
TRBJ2-1 many TRBV20-1 . TGCAGTGCCCTCGGGGCTAGTTCTTACGAGCAGTTCTTC CSALGASSYEQFF
TRBJ1-2 many TRBV7-9 . TGTGCCAGCAGCGGGGCTAACTATGGCTACACCTTC CASSGANYGYTF
TRBJ1-5 . TRBV18 TRBD1 TGTGCCAGCTCACCTACCATGGCCGGGACAGGGTTCCCTCAGCCCCAGCATTTT CASSPTMAGTGFPQPQHF
TRBJ2-7 many TRBV11-2 . TGTGCCAGCAGCTTAGACTGGGGACTTTTGTATACCTACGAGCAGTACTTC CASSLDWGLLYTYEQYF
TRBJ1-1 . TRBV6-2/TRBV6-3 . TGTGCCAGCACCTCCCGGGGCAGGGAGACTGAAGCTTTCTTT CASTSRGRETEAFF
TRBJ1-1 many TRBV6-6 TRBD1 TGTGCCAGCAGAACGGACAGGGACACTGAAGCTTTCTTT CASRTDRDTEAFF
TRBJ2-2 many TRBV7-9 . TGTGCCAGCAGCGGGGGCGTAACGAACACCGGGGAGCTGTTTTTT CASSGGVTNTGELFF
TRBJ2-2 once TRBV12-3/TRBV12-4 . TGTGCCAGCAGTTGGGGACCTCAAACCGGGGAGCTGTTTTTT CASSWGPQTGELFF
TRBJ1-1 few TRBV7-6 . TGTGCCAGCAGCCGACAGCAGAACACTGAAGCTTTCTTT CASSRQQNTEAFF
TRBJ1-2 many TRBV5-1 . TGCGCCAGCAGCTTGGGACAGGAGGATGGCTACACCTTC CASSLGQEDGYTF
TRBJ2-3 many TRBV5-1 TRBD2 TGCGCCAGCAGCGCAGCCGGGACTACGCAACCCACAGATACGCAGTATTTT CASSAAGTTQPTDTQYF
TRBJ2-2 many TRBV6-1 . TGTGCCAGCACCCGGTGGGAGGGGGCCAACACCGGGGAGCTGTTTTTT CASTRWEGANTGELFF
TRBJ1-2 many TRBV27 . TGTGCCAGCAGTTTAATTGGTGGGGGTTATGGCTACACCTTC CASSLIGGGYGYTF
TRBJ1-5 medium-sized TRBV5-8 . TGTGCCAGCAGCTGGGGTCGTGATAGCAATCAGCCCCAGCATTTT CASSWGRDSNQPQHF
TRBJ2-7 few TRBV5-8 TRBD2 TGTGCCAGCAGCTTACGCGGGAGCTACTACGAGCAGTACTTC CASSLRGSYYEQYF
TRBJ2-1 . TRBV6-5 . TGTGCCAGCAGTCTAAACATAGGACAGATGGGAAATGAGCAGTTCTTC CASSLNIGQMGNEQFF
TRBJ2-1 many TRBV10-1 TRBD2 TGCGCCAGCAGCGCGACTAGCCTGTCCTACAATGAGCAGTTCTTC CASSATSLSYNEQFF
TRBJ2-1 many TRBV2 . TGTGCCAGCGTCGGGGGCTCCTACAATGAGCAGTTCTTC CASVGGSYNEQFF
TRBJ2-1 many TRBV6-1 . TGCGCCAGCAGTGTATCCCAGGGCCCCTGGTATGAGCAGTTCTTC CASSVSQGPWYEQFF
TRBJ2-7 many TRBV14 . TGTGCCAGCAGTCCCGACAGTACCGACGAGCAGTACTTC CASSPDSTDEQYF
TRBJ2-2 once TRBV24-1 . TGTGCCACCAGTGGGGAAGCCGGGGAGCTGTTTTTT CATSGEAGELFF
TRBJ1-2 many TRBV7-2 . TGTGCCAGCAGCTCCACAGGGAACGGGGGCTACACCTTC CASSSTGNGGYTF
TRBJ1-1 many TRBV7-9 TRBD1 TGTGCCAGCAGCGGGACAGGCAATCCGAACACTGAAGCTTTCTTT CASSGTGNPNTEAFF
TRBJ1-1 many TRBV12-3/TRBV12-4 . TGTGCCAGCAGTTTAGTCTTACAGGGTTGGGGCGGCACTGAAGCTTTCTTT CASSLVLQGWGGTEAFF
TRBJ1-1 many TRBV11-2 . TGTGCCAGCAGCTTAGTCAAGGGGAACACTGAAGCTTTCTTT CASSLVKGNTEAFF
TRBJ1-6 . TRBV6-5 . TGTGCCAGCAGGCCCAGGGAGGGCCCCTGGTTTTCCCTCCACTTT CASRPREGPWFSLHF
TRBJ1-1 . TRBV7-2 . TGTGCCAGCAGCGGAGCTGTGGGCACTGAAGCTTTCTTT CASSGAVGTEAFF
TRBJ1-1 many TRBV7-2 TRBD1 TGTGCCAGCAGCACGCGGACAGGGCGGGTGAACACTGAAGCTTTCTTT CASSTRTGRVNTEAFF
TRBJ1-1 many TRBV27 . TGTGCCAGCAGTTTAGAGCGCCGTGCGAACACTGAAGCTTTCTTT CASSLERRANTEAFF
TRBJ2-1 many TRBV7-2 . TGTGCCAGCAGCTTATCACCCGGAGACAATGAGCAGTTCTTC CASSLSPGDNEQFF
TRBJ2-5 . TRBV20-1 TRBD1 TGCAGTGCTAGAACGACTCCGGGACAGGGGATAGTGGAGACCCAGTACTTC CSARTTPGQGIVETQYF
TRBJ1-2 many TRBV20-1 TRBD1 TGCAGTGCTAGCCAACCGGGACAGGGAGGCGGCTACACCTTC CSASQPGQGGGYTF
TRBJ2-1 many TRBV5-1 . TGCGCCAGCAGCTTGGTAGGCAGGAGGTCCTACAATGAGCAGTTCTTC CASSLVGRRSYNEQFF
TRBJ1-1 many TRBV29-1 TRBD1 TGCAGCGGCAACAGGGGGCTCCAGGCTTTCTTT CSGNRGLQAFF
TRBJ2-5 many TRBV21-1 . TGTGCCAGCAGCCCCGGCGTGGGGGTAGGAGAGACCCAGTACTTC CASSPGVGVGETQYF
TRBJ2-1 many TRBV4-1 TRBD2 TGCGCCAGCAGCCCCCGGGGCACTAGCGTTTACAATGAGCAGTTCTTC CASSPRGTSVYNEQFF
TRBJ2-7 once TRBV10-3 . TGTGCCATCAGTGACGGGAGCTACGAGCAGTACTTC CAISDGSYEQYF
TRBJ1-3 many TRBV6-8 . TGTGCCAGCAGTACCCTCTCTGGAAACACCATATATTTT CASSTLSGNTIYF
TRBJ2-1 many TRBV5-1 . TGCGCCAGCAGCTTGGAGGCTGGCTCCTACAATGAGCAGTTCTTC CASSLEAGSYNEQFF
TRBJ2-2 . TRBV5-1 . TGCGCCAGCAGCTTGGCCGGACTTGTCGGGGAGCTGTTTTTT CASSLAGLVGELFF
TRBJ2-7 many TRBV7-9 TRBD2 TGTGCCAGCAGCTTAGCAGGACTAGCTGCCTACGAGCAGTACTTC CASSLAGLAAYEQYF
TRBJ2-5 many TRBV6-6 . TGTGCCAGCAGTTATGATGTGTGGGGGGCTTTGTACCAAGAGACCCAGTACTTC CASSYDVWGALYQETQYF
TRBJ2-3 many TRBV10-1 . TGCGCCAGCAGTGAGAGTTTCAGCACAGATACGCAGTATTTT CASSESFSTDTQYF